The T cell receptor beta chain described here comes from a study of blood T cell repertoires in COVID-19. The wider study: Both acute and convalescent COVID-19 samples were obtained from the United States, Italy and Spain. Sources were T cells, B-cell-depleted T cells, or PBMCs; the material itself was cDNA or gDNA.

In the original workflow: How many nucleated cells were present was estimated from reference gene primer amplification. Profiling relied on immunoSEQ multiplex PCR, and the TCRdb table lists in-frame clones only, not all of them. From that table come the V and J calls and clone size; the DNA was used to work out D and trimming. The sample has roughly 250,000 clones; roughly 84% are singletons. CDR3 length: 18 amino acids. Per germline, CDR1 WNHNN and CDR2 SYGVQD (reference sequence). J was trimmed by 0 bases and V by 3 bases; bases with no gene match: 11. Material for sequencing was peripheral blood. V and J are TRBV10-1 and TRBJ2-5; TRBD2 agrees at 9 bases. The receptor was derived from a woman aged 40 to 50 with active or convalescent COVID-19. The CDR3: CASSDSRASGENQETQYF. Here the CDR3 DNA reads TGCGCCAGCAGTGACTCACGTGCTAGCGGGGAAAACCAAGAGACCCAGTACTTC.